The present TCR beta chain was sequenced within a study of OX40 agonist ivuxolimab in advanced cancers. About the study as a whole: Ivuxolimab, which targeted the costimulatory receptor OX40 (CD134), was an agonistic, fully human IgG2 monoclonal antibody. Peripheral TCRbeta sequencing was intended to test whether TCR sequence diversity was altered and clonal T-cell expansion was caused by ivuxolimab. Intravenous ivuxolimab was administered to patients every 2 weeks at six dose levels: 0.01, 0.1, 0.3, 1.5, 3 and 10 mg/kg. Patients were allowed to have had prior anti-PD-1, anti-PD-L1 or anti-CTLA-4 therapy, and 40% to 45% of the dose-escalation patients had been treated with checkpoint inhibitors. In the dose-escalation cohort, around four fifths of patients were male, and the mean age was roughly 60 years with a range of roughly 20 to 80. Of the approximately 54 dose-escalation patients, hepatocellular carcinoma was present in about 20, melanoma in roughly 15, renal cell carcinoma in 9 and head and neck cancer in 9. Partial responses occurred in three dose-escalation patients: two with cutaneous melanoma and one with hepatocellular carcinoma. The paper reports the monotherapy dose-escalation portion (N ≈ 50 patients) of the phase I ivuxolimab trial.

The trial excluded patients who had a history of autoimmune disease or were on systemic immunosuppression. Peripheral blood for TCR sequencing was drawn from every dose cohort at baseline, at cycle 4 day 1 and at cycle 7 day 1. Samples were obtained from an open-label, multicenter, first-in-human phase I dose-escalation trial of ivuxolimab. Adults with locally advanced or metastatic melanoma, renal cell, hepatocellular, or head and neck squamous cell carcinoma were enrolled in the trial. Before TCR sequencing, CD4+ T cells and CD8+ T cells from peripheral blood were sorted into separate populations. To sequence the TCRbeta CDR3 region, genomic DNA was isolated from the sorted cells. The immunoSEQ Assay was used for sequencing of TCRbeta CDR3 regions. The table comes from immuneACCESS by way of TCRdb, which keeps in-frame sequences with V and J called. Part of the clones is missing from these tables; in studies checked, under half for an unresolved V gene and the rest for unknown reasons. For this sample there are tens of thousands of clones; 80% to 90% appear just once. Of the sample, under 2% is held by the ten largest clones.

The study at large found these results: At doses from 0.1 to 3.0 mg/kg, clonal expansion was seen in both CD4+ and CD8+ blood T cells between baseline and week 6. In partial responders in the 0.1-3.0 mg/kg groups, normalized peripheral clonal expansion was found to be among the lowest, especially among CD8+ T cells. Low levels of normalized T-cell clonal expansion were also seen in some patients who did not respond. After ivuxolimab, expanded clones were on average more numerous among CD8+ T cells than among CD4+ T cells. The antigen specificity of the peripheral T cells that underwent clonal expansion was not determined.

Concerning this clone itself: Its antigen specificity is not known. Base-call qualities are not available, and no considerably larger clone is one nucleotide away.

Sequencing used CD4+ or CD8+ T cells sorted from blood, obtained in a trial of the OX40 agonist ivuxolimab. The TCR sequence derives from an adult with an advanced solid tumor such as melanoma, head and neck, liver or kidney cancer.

The CDR3 region reads CASSPGPGNTEAFF. The nucleotide sequence is given as TGTGCCAGCAGCCCGGGGCCGGGGAACACTGAAGCTTTCTTT. Recombination linked TRBV11-2 to TRBJ1-1; the D region possibly corresponds to TRBD1 (5 bases align). The CDR3 sequence holds 14 residues, the cysteine and phenylalanine included. The CDR3 DNA has 42 bases and is translated from base 1. As encoded in the germline V gene, CDR1 is SGHAT while CDR2 is FQNNGV. The V and J ends are trimmed by 5 bases and 1 base, leaving 11 bases between them.